One and the same sample provided the 7 T cell receptor beta chains below, sequenced in a study of control samples from healthy donors and cancer patients. Profiling relied on immunoSEQ multiplex PCR, and the TCRdb table lists in-frame clones only, not all of them. This table has 75,000 to 90,000 clones, approximately 88% appearing once. Material for sequencing was PBMCs. These receptors all come from a woman in her fifties or sixties with colorectal cancer.

The chain combines TRBV25-1 with TRBJ1-4; D not certain. The CDR3 has 14 amino acids. The V end was cut by 3 bases, the J end by 4 bases, with 9 bases between. The germline V gene encodes CDR1 MGHDK and CDR2 SYGVNS. The CDR3: CASSDPNSNEKLFF. In DNA form, the CDR3 reads TGTGCCAGCAGTGATCCAAATAGTAATGAAAAACTGTTTTTT.

The chain joins TRBV28 to TRBJ1-2; TRBD1 might be the D (5 bases). CDR1 and CDR2 from the germline V gene are MDHEN and SYDVKM. The CDR3 runs 13 residues. Trimming shortened V by 7 bases and J by 1 base, and 10 bases separated the two germline ends. CDR3 region: CASKPGSNYGYTF. The DNA for the CDR3 is TGTGCCAGCAAGCCAGGGAGTAACTATGGCTACACCTTC.

CDR3: CASSLVMGGEKLFF. For the CDR3, the DNA is TGTGCCAGCAGCTTAGTCATGGGCGGTGAAAAACTGTTTTTT. The genes are TRBV7-2 and TRBJ1-4, with D unresolved. Trimming shortened V by 1 base and J by 7 bases, and 10 bases separated the two germline ends. The V gene's germline CDR1 is SGHTA and CDR2 FQGNSA. The CDR3 has 14 amino acids.

The sample holds a few counts of this clone. This chain connects TRBV20-1 to TRBJ2-7; no clear D. Germline values: CDR1 DFQATT, CDR2 SNEGSKA (reference sequence). The length of the CDR3 is 11 residues. CDR3 sequence (DNA): TGCAGTGCTGAGGACGGCTACGGGCAGTACGTC. Protein: CSAEDGYGQYV.

This chain uses TRBV24-1 with TRBJ1-1, with 7 bases fitting TRBD1. CDR3 length: 12 amino acids. V lost 4 bases, J lost 11 bases, and 6 bases stayed unmatched. Per the germline V gene, CDR1 is KGHDR and CDR2 is SFDVKD. In nucleotides, the CDR3 is TGTGCCACCAGTGAGACAGGGTCCCTCGCTTTCTTT. It yields the protein CATSETGSLAFF.

As to this clone: Other DNA sequences in this specimen translate into the identical CDR3. J is TRBJ1-1 and V is TRBV29-1; D uncertain. In germline, CDR1 is SQVTM, CDR2 ANQGSEA. V was shortened by 6 bases and J by 5 bases, with 13 bases between the two germline ends. This CDR3 has 12 residues. Here the CDR3 DNA reads TGCAGCGTAAGACGCGGCCGAACTGAAGCTTTCTTT. Residues: CSVRRGRTEAFF.

The CDR3 loop is CASSVRRDYTGELFF. The CDR3 region has the DNA TGTGCCAGCAGCGTACGTCGGGACTACACCGGGGAGCTGTTTTTT. The V call is TRBV9, the J call TRBJ2-2; maybe TRBD2 (6 bases). CDR1 and CDR2 from the germline V gene are SGDLS and YYNGEE. The CDR3 has 15 amino acids. V gave up 1 base and J gave up 3 bases, with 10 bases separating them.